This note documents a single T cell receptor (beta chain) sequence. Other DNA sequences in the same sample also yield this CDR3. The sample belongs to a study of TIL therapy for anti-PD-1-resistant metastatic lung cancer. This was the immunoSEQ v3 assay. Each library reached roughly 2 million read pairs, or 5-6 million at deep level. TCRdb's table, derived via immunoSEQ multiplex PCR, lists solely in-frame clones and lacks some. The sample gives about 50,000 clones, less than 75% of which show up once; about 6% is in the top ten. This CDR3 region has 11 residues. The germline gives CDR1 DFQATT, CDR2 SNEGSKA (reference sequence). Trimming left V 3 bases short and J 7 bases short, with 7 bases between. As for time point: pre-treatment sample, taken before nivolumab and TIL therapy. Tumor tissue came from excised metastases, mostly pleural nodules or supraclavicular lymph nodes. Progressing patients received lymphodepletion, expanded TIL infusion and IL-2.

This receptor was identified in a person between 30 and 80 years old with non-small cell lung cancer. J is TRBJ2-1 and V is TRBV20-1; D possibly corresponds to TRBD2 (5 bases). The sequencing used tumor tissue, collected at baseline. The CDR3 sequence: CSASRGNEQFF. In DNA, the CDR3 is TGCAGTGCTAGTCGGGGAAATGAGCAGTTCTTC.